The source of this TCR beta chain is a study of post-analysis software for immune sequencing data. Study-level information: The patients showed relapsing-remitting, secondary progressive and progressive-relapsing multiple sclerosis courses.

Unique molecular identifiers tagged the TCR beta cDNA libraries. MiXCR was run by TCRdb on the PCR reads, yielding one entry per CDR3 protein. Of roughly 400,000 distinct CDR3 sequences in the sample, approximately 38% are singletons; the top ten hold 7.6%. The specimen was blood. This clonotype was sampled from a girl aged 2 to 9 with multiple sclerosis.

As DNA, the CDR3 is TGTGCCAGCAGCACGATGAGGGGTAACTACAATGAGCAGTTCTTC. As protein: CASSTMRGNYNEQFF. This rearrangement joins TRBV28 to TRBJ2-1; the D gene could be TRBD1 or TRBD2 (5 bases each). The germline gives CDR1 MDHEN, CDR2 SYDVKM. The CDR3 is made up of 15 amino acids. The V and J ends lost 6 bases and 3 bases respectively, with 15 bases between them. The entire variable domain, with the rest obtained from reference TRBV28 and TRBJ2-1, is as follows: DVKVTQSSRYLVKRTGEKVFLECVQDMDHENMFWYRQDPGLGLRLIYFSYDVKMKEKGDIPEGYSVSREKKERFSLILESASTNQTSMYLCASSTMRGNYNEQFFGPGTRLTVL.